The 28 T cell receptor beta chains reported below all come from one sample, sequenced in a study of T-cell memory formation after mild COVID-19. TCRdb re-derived calls from the 5' RACE reads in MiXCR, one entry per CDR3 protein. The table has approximately 180,000 distinct CDR3 sequences, 15% to 20% seen once. The sample consisted of PBMCs or a T cell subset sorted from them (not recorded which). The origin of the receptors is an adult woman who had mild COVID-19 (a few samples of this study predate the infection). Cell type and time point are not known.

This clonotype has just a few counts. This chain joins TRBV24-1 and TRBJ1-1; the D is unclear. Trimming removed 5 bases from V and 7 bases from J, with 13 bases in between. This CDR3 has 13 residues. Germline assignment: CDR1 KGHDR and CDR2 SFDVKD. CDR3 loop: CATSAPGYGEAFF. In DNA, the CDR3 is TGTGCCACCAGTGCTCCGGGGTACGGTGAAGCTTTCTTT.

The CDR3 DNA follows: TGTGCCAGCAGAGGAGGGGCTGGGGCCAACGTCCTGACTTTC. Amino acid sequence: CASRGGAGANVLTF. J is TRBJ2-6 and V is TRBV6-2 or TRBV6-3; D is possibly TRBD2 (6 bases). Germline V gives CDR1 MNHEY, CDR2 SVGEGT. This CDR3 has 14 amino acids. Deletions cut 6 bases from V and 2 bases from J, with 8 bases between.

This clonotype showed up many times. The V and J genes are TRBV7-2 and TRBJ1-5; D is undetermined. With 2 bases removed from V and 4 bases from J, the gap between germline ends came to 6 bases. The CDR3 has 13 amino acids. Germline V gene sequence: CDR1 SGHTA, CDR2 FQGNSA. The DNA of the CDR3 is TGTGCCAGCAGCTTACAAAAAAATCAGCCCCAGCATTTT. It codes for CASSLQKNQPQHF.

The table lists this clonotype with many counts. The J gene is TRBJ2-2, the V gene TRBV29-1; D ambiguous. Trimming left V 4 bases short and J 1 base short, with 7 bases between. This CDR3 has 13 residues. From germline, CDR1 is SQVTM and CDR2 ANQGSEA. The CDR3 DNA follows: TGCAGCGTTGGGTCTGAGAACACCGGGGAGCTGTTTTTT. This sequence encodes CSVGSENTGELFF.

CDR3 DNA sequence: TGCGCCAGCAGCTCCGTATGGACCGGTCACAATGAGCAGTTCTTC. Translating gives CASSSVWTGHNEQFF. The V call is TRBV5-1, the J call TRBJ2-1, with unresolved D. With 3 bases removed from V and 5 bases from J, the gap between germline ends came to 15 bases. The germline V gene has CDR1 SGHRS and CDR2 YFSETQ. The CDR3 loop spans 15 amino acids. Complete variable domain (other parts from reference TRBV5-1 and TRBJ2-1): KAGVTQTPRYLIKTRGQQVTLSCSPISGHRSVSWYQQTPGQGLQFLFEYFSETQRNKGNFPGRFSGRQFSNSRSEMNVSTLELGDSALYLCASSSVWTGHNEQFFGPGTRLTVL.

This chain links TRBV28 with TRBJ2-2, with TRBD1 identical over 8 bases. The germline CDR1 and CDR2 sequences are MDHEN and SYDVKM. The CDR3 consists of 18 residues. The junction had 15 bases not matched to a gene; V was cut back by 4 bases and J by 5 bases. This CDR3 reads CASSSPSTGGVMTGELFF. The CDR3 region has the DNA TGTGCCAGCAGTTCGCCAAGTACAGGGGGAGTGATGACCGGGGAGCTGTTTTTT.

This clonotype was seen a handful of times. The chain carries TRBV6-2 or TRBV6-3 and TRBJ2-7, with D unclear. Germline V lookup: CDR1 MNHEY, CDR2 SVGEGT. This CDR3 has 14 amino acids. V was cut by 3 bases and J by 1 base, with 10 bases left in between. Written as DNA, the CDR3 is TGTGCCAGCAGTTATTACAGCCTTTCCTACGAGCAGTACTTC. Translating gives CASSYYSLSYEQYF.

This chain links TRBV6-2 or TRBV6-3 with TRBJ2-5; D is unresolved. Germline CDR1 and CDR2: MNHEY and SVGEGT. This CDR3 has 12 amino acids. The V gene lost 6 bases and the J gene lost 7 bases, with 12 bases spanning the gap. CDR3 residues: CASSFTGGTQYF. In DNA, the CDR3 is TGTGCCAGCAGCTTTACCGGTGGGACCCAGTACTTC.

This clonotype was seen more than once but under ten times. The CDR3 DNA sequence: TGCGCCAGCAGCTTGGATCCAGGGACCAATCAGCCCCAGCATTTT. Residues: CASSLDPGTNQPQHF. The rearrangement joins TRBV5-1 to TRBJ1-5; tentative D call: TRBD1 (5 bases). Germline V lookup: CDR1 SGHRS, CDR2 YFSETQ. The CDR3 contains 15 residues. V was shortened by 0 bases and J by 3 bases, with 10 bases between the two germline ends.

V gene TRBV7-6 combines with J gene TRBJ2-5, with D tentatively TRBD2 (6 bases). Trimming pared 0 bases from V and 0 bases from J, leaving 8 bases between. This CDR3 has 15 amino acids. Germline CDR1 reads SGHVS; CDR2 reads FNYEAQ. The CDR3: CASSLAWRDQETQYF. The CDR3 DNA sequence: TGTGCCAGCAGCTTAGCGTGGAGGGACCAAGAGACCCAGTACTTC.

The chain is built from TRBV30 and TRBJ1-1; 9 nucleotides match TRBD1. The CDR3 extends over 14 amino acids. The V segment lost 3 bases and the J segment 3 bases; nucleotides outside the gene matches: 5. The germline CDR1 and CDR2 sequences are GTSNPN and SVGIG (reference sequence). The CDR3 here is CAWRYRDRDTEAFF. The CDR3 region has the DNA TGTGCCTGGAGATACCGGGACAGGGACACTGAAGCTTTCTTT. The complete variable domain, with remaining parts taken from reference TRBV30 and TRBJ1-1, reads SQTIHQWPATLVQPVGSPLSLECTVEGTSNPNLYWYRQAAGRGLQLLFYSVGIGQISSEVPQNLSASRPQDRQFILSSKKLLLSDSGFYLCAWRYRDRDTEAFFGQGTRLTVV.

This clonotype was seen a handful of times. V and J are TRBV24-1 and TRBJ1-2; 8 bases fit TRBD1. Looked up from germline, CDR1 is KGHDR and CDR2 is SFDVKD. Trimming cost V 1 base and J 6 bases; bases outside gene matches: 15. The CDR3 has 18 amino acids. The DNA of the CDR3 is TGTGCCACCAGTGATTTCCCCTTCTCTAACAGGGGGAGGAATGGCTACACCTTC. Its translation: CATSDFPFSNRGRNGYTF.

V and J are TRBV2 and TRBJ2-1; no clear D gene. Between the trimmed V and J ends, which lost 7 bases and 5 bases, there was a span of 15 bases. The germline V gene has CDR1 SNHLY and CDR2 FYNNEI. This CDR3 region has 14 residues. The CDR3 region is CASIRVYPDNEQFF. The CDR3 nucleotides are TGTGCCAGCATTAGGGTCTATCCGGACAATGAGCAGTTCTTC.

The chain has TRBV7-3 and TRBJ2-2, with D possibly TRBD2 on 5 matching bases. In germline, CDR1 is SGHTA, CDR2 FQGTGA. The CDR3 consists of 13 residues. Between the trimmed V and J ends, which lost 4 bases and 10 bases, there was a span of 13 bases. The CDR3 DNA sequence: TGTGCCAGCAGCTCCCAGATGGGAGAGGAGCTGTTTTTT. Translation gives CASSSQMGEELFF.

This clonotype has just a few counts. This sequence joins TRBV27 and TRBJ1-5; D gene unclear. The germline V gene encodes CDR1 MNHEY and CDR2 SMNVEV (reference sequence). The CDR3 covers 14 residues. V dropped 4 bases and J dropped 1 base, with 8 bases sitting between them. CDR3 in DNA: TGTGCCAGCAGTTACAAGGACAGCAATCAGCCCCAGCATTTT. It yields the protein CASSYKDSNQPQHF.

The V and J genes are TRBV29-1 and TRBJ2-7; 10 bases fit TRBD1. The V gene end was trimmed by 5 bases and the J gene end by 2 bases; junction bases not matched to a gene: 6. CDR3 size: 14 residues. Looked up from germline, CDR1 is SQVTM and CDR2 is ANQGSEA. CDR3 DNA: TGCAGCGTTTCACCAGGACAGGGGGCCTACGAGCAGTACTTC. Protein product: CSVSPGQGAYEQYF.

The sample holds a few counts of this clonotype. The chain combines TRBV7-8 with TRBJ1-6; D may be TRBD1 (6 bases). The CDR3 is made up of 15 amino acids. V gave up 3 bases and J gave up 5 bases, with 11 bases separating them. CDR1 and CDR2 from the germline V gene are SGHVS and FQNEAQ. The CDR3 sequence is CASSFGTRNNSPLHF. The DNA of the CDR3 is TGTGCCAGCAGCTTCGGGACACGGAATAATTCACCCCTCCACTTT.

The chain joins TRBV7-9 to TRBJ1-4; D is perhaps TRBD1 (5 bases). Trimming cost V 4 bases and J 4 bases, with 7 bases left between them. The CDR3 totals 13 residues. CDR1 and CDR2 from the germline V gene are SEHNR and FQNEAQ (reference sequence). CDR3 in DNA: TGTGCCAGCAGCTCGGGGGTTAATGAAAAACTGTTTTTT. Its translation: CASSSGVNEKLFF.

The chain recombines TRBV12-3 or TRBV12-4 with TRBJ2-5; D not certain. The germline V and J ends were trimmed by 2 bases and 7 bases, with 11 bases remaining between them. This CDR3 is built from 13 residues. The CDR3 loop is CASSLYGDGTQYF. The DNA for the CDR3 is TGTGCCAGCAGTTTATACGGAGATGGGACCCAGTACTTC.

This clonotype appeared a few times. The rearrangement uses TRBV6-6 and TRBJ2-7; TRBD1 matches 8 bases. The CDR3 is 13 residues long. Germline trimming cut 8 bases from V and 0 bases from J; bases unmatched to any gene: 3. Germline V lookup: CDR1 MNHNY, CDR2 SVGAGI (reference sequence). CDR3 in DNA: TGTGCCAGCGGGACAGGCAGCTCCTACGAGCAGTACTTC. Translated: CASGTGSSYEQYF.

This chain joins TRBV7-3 and TRBJ2-1; 10 bases fit TRBD2. The germline CDR1 and CDR2 sequences are SGHTA and FQGTGA. V shed 5 bases and J 15 bases; nucleotides not matched to a gene: 19. CDR3 length equals 16 residues. CDR3 nucleotide sequence: TGTGCCAGCAGCCCCCAGCGGGAGGGCCTCGACCTACAACGGTTCTTC. Protein sequence: CASSPQREGLDLQRFF. The full variable domain, its missing parts supplied by reference TRBV7-3 and TRBJ2-1, is GAGVSQTPSNKVTEKGKYVELRCDPISGHTALYWYRQSLGQGPEFLIYFQGTGAADDSGLPNDRFFAVRPEGSVSTLKIQRTERGDSAVYLCASSPQREGLDLQRFFGPGTRLTVL.

The V gene is TRBV6-6, the J gene TRBJ2-1; 13 nucleotides align to TRBD2. Per germline, CDR1 MNHNY and CDR2 SVGAGI (reference sequence). Trimming took 1 base from V and 7 from J; bases not matched to a gene: 7. This CDR3 is 17 amino acids long. The CDR3: CASSYWELAGGQNEQFF. In nucleotides, the CDR3 is TGTGCCAGCAGTTACTGGGAACTAGCGGGGGGGCAGAATGAGCAGTTCTTC.

This clonotype was picked up a small number of times. CDR3 in amino acids: CASRAHRSEKLFF. In DNA form, the CDR3 reads TGTGCCAGCCGAGCTCATCGAAGTGAAAAACTGTTTTTT. The chain is built from TRBV6-5 and TRBJ1-4; D remains ambiguous. CDR3 length equals 13 residues. Trimming took off 8 bases at V and 7 bases at J, with 14 bases between the two ends. Germline V lookup: CDR1 MNHEY, CDR2 SVGAGI.

This chain uses TRBV5-4 with TRBJ2-7, with D hard to call. Germline CDR1 is SGHNT and CDR2 is YYREEE (reference sequence). The length of the CDR3 is 16 residues. Trimming stripped 4 bases from V and 0 bases from J, with 17 bases between. As DNA, the CDR3 is TGTGCCAGCAGCCCGGTCGGACCTTCCAGCTCCTACGAGCAGTACTTC. It is translated as CASSPVGPSSSYEQYF.

There are many counts of this clonotype. This sequence joins TRBV4-2 and TRBJ2-1; TRBD2 matches 15 bases. Germline CDR1 reads LGHNA; CDR2 reads YNFKEQ. The CDR3 spans 15 residues. V shed 4 bases and J 9 bases; nucleotides not matched to a gene: 4. CDR3 nucleotides: TGTGCCAGCAGCCGGACTAGCGGGGGGGCCCTTGAGCAGTTCTTC. It translates to CASSRTSGGALEQFF.

The chain couples TRBV19 to TRBJ2-6, with D possibly TRBD2 on 6 matching bases. CDR3 length: 18 amino acids. CDR1 is LNHDA, CDR2 SQIVND, per germline (reference sequence). Trimming removed 6 bases at V and 2 bases at J, with 20 bases between. This CDR3 is CASRGLRDHRPGANVLTF. For the CDR3, the DNA is TGTGCCAGTAGGGGACTGCGGGATCACAGGCCTGGGGCCAACGTCCTGACTTTC.

This clonotype occurred a few times. The chain carries TRBV20-1 and TRBJ1-5, with 10 bases aligning to TRBD1. CDR3 length: 15 amino acids. The V segment lost 6 bases and the J segment 2 bases; nucleotides outside the gene matches: 7. Germline V lookup: CDR1 DFQATT, CDR2 SNEGSKA (reference sequence). The CDR3 here is CSASPGTGGNQPQHF. DNA of the CDR3: TGCAGTGCAAGCCCCGGGACAGGGGGCAATCAGCCCCAGCATTTT.

This clonotype was seen only a few times. This chain joins TRBV5-1 and TRBJ1-2, with 7 bases identical to TRBD1. The ends lost 9 bases at V and 3 bases at J; junction bases unmatched: 5. The CDR3 spans 12 residues. Looked up from germline, CDR1 is SGHRS and CDR2 is YFSETQ. The CDR3 nucleotides read TGCGCCACCCGAGGGACAGACTATGGCTACACCTTC. Encoded protein: CATRGTDYGYTF.